This section outlines one T cell receptor (beta chain) sequence together with its context. As yet, its antigen is unknown. This sample's treatment: 15 to 20 received Ad26.COV2.S at low or high dose, single or two shots; roughly 5 received placebo; per-sample allocation not given. On day 63 after the first injection, vaccine and placebo recipients gave samples. The germline V gene has CDR1 SGHTA and CDR2 FQGNSA. CDR3 length: 14 residues. With 3 bases removed from V and 4 bases from J, the gap between germline ends came to 12 bases. This sample was included in a study of Ad26.COV2.S vaccination and SARS-CoV-2 variants. Overall study findings and caveats: Ad26.COV2.S recipients had broader spike-specific TCRs (P = 0.0014). After vaccination, substantial breadth of spike-specific CD8+ and CD4+ responses was reported.

Profiling relied on immunoSEQ multiplex PCR, and the TCRdb table lists in-frame clones only, not all of them. Among about 350,000 clones, roughly 81% were seen once, and the ten largest hold roughly 3.5%. This specimen was peripheral blood, taken in a trial of Ad26.COV2.S vaccine versus placebo. The sequence derives from a person aged 18-65 years who received the Ad26.COV2.S COVID-19 vaccine or a placebo. This chain uses TRBV7-2 with TRBJ2-5; no reliable D call. Written as DNA, the CDR3 is TGTGCCAGCAGCTTGTCCACACTTCGAGAGACCCAGTACTTC. Translating it yields CASSLSTLRETQYF.